The following is a TCR beta chain sequence with its context. Its antigen is still unknown. The data are from a study of cytomegalovirus exposure and HLA in healthy donors. Findings and limits, study-wide: The study flagged roughly 150 TCR beta chains as cytomegalovirus-associated.

The V segment lost 3 bases and the J segment 4 bases; nucleotides outside the gene matches: 7. Germline V gives CDR1 SGDLS, CDR2 YYNGEE. The CDR3 totals 16 residues. Sequenced by immunoSEQ multiplex PCR; TCRdb stores in-frame clones only, minus some. The sample has some 320,000 clones, roughly 87% seen once. The chain joins TRBV9 to TRBJ2-2; the match to TRBD2 covers 9 bases. Sequencing input: PBMCs. This receptor was obtained from a woman in her twenties or thirties in good health and CMV-seropositive. The CDR3 nucleotides read TGTGCCAGCAGCGAGATGGGACTAGCTGGCACCGGGGAGCTGTTTTTT. This gives the protein CASSEMGLAGTGELFF. The full variable domain, rest sourced from reference TRBV9 and TRBJ2-2, is DSGVTQTPKHLITATGQRVTLRCSPRSGDLSVYWYQQSLDQGLQFLIQYYNGEERAKGNILERFSAQQFPDLHSELNLSSLELGDSALYFCASSEMGLAGTGELFFGEGSRLTVL.